The entry below describes one T cell receptor (beta chain). This sample was taken from a study of Ad26.COV2.S vaccination and SARS-CoV-2 variants. Germline V gene sequence: CDR1 MNHEY, CDR2 SMNVEV (reference sequence). V gave up 3 bases and J gave up 8 bases; unmatched junction bases: 13. The CDR3 spans 17 residues. Assay used: immunoSEQ multiplex PCR; TCRdb lists only in-frame clones, some missing. The top ten clones hold under 2% of a sample with roughly 460,000 clones, 80% to 90% of them seen once. The treatment was: 15 to 20 received Ad26.COV2.S at low or high dose, single or two shots; roughly five received placebo; per-sample allocation not given. Specimen acquisition occurred on day 63 following the initial vaccine or placebo injection.

The material was peripheral blood, obtained in a trial of Ad26.COV2.S vaccine versus placebo. V usage is TRBV27 and J usage is TRBJ2-1; TRBD2 agrees at 10 bases. This receptor was taken from a person aged 18-60 years who received the Ad26.COV2.S COVID-19 vaccine or a placebo. Written as DNA, the CDR3 is TGTGCCAGCAGTTTGGGGGCTTGGAGCGGGAGGGCGTATGAGCAGTTCTTC. It yields the protein CASSLGAWSGRAYEQFF.